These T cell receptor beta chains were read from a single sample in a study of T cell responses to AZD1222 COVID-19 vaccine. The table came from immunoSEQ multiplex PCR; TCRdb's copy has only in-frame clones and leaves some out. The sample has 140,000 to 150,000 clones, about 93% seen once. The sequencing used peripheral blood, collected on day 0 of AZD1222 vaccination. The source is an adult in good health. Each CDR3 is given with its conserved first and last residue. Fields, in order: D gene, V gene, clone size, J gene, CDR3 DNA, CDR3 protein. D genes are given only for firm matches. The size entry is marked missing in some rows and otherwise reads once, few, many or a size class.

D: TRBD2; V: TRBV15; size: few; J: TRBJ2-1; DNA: TGTGCCACCAGCAGACCGAAAGCGGGAGGTGCCAATGAGCAGTTCTTC; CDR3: CATSRPKAGGANEQFF
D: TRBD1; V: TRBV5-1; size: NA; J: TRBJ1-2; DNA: TGCGCCAGCAGCTTGGTAACAGGGGGCGAGGATGGCTACACCTTC; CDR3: CASSLVTGGEDGYTF
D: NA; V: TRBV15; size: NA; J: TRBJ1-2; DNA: TGTGCCACCAGCAGACAGGGGTCTACCTATGGCTACACCTTC; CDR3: CATSRQGSTYGYTF
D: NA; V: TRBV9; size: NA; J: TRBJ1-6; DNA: TGTGCCAGCAGTGCGATCAATTCACCCCTCCACTTT; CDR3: CASSAINSPLHF
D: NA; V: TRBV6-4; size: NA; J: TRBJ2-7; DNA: TGTGCCAGCAGTGACTATATAGGGCCGCCCTACGAGCAGTACTTC; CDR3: CASSDYIGPPYEQYF
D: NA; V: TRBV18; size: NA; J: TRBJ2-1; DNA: TGTGCCAGCAACACCAGGGATAACAATGAGCAGTTCTTC; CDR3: CASNTRDNNEQFF
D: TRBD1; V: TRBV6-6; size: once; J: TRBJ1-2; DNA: TGTGCCAGCAGTTATCCCGGGACAGGGAATTATGGCTACACCTTC; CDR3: CASSYPGTGNYGYTF
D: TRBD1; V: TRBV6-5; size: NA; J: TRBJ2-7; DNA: TGTGCCAGCAGAGGACAGGGGTTCTACGAGCAGTACTTC; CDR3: CASRGQGFYEQYF
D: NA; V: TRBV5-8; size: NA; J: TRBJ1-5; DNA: TGTGCCAGCAGCCCCCCCAATCAGCCCCAGCATTTT; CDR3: CASSPPNQPQHF
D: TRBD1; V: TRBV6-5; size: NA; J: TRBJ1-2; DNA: TGTGCCAGCAGTTTCCGGGACAGGGGACGGGATGGCTACACCTTC; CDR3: CASSFRDRGRDGYTF
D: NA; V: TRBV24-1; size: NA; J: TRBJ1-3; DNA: TGTGCCACCCCCCAGGGTCGACAGAAGCTAGTTTCCTCTGGAAACACCATATATTTT; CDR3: CATPQGRQKLVSSGNTIYF
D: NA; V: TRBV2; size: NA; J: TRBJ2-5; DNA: TGTGCCAGCAGTGAAACTCTGGGGGTGGAGACCCAGTACTTC; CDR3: CASSETLGVETQYF
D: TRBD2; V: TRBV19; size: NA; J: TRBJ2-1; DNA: TGTGCCAGTGCCTCTTTCGGCGGGGGGCGCAAGAATGAGCAGTTCTTC; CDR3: CASASFGGGRKNEQFF
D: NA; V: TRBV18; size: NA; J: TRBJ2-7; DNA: TGTGCCAGCTCACCCTCCGACGGGCGGGACGAGCAGTACTTC; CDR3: CASSPSDGRDEQYF
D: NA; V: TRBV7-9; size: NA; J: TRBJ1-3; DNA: TGTGCCAGCACCCTCATGGGGGGTTCTGGAAACACCATATATTTT; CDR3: CASTLMGGSGNTIYF
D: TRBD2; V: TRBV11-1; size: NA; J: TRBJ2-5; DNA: TGTGCCAGCAGCCCAGGCGGGGGCCAAGAGACCCAGTACTTC; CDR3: CASSPGGGQETQYF
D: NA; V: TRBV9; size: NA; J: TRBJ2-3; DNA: TGTGCCAGCAGCGTAGATGGCTTGTGGGATACGCAGTATTTT; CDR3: CASSVDGLWDTQYF
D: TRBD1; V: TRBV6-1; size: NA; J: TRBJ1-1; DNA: TGTGCCAGCAGTGATCCAGGGGGAAGGAGCACTGAAGCTTTCTTT; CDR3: CASSDPGGRSTEAFF
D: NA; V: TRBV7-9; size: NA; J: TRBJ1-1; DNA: TGTGCCAGCAGCTTTTCGGCTAGCGGGGCTGAAGCTTTCTTT; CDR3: CASSFSASGAEAFF
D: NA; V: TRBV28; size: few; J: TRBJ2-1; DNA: TGTGCCAGCAGGTATTCCTCGACTGTGAATGAGCAGTTCTTC; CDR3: CASRYSSTVNEQFF
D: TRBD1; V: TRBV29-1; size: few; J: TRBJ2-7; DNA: TGCAGCGTTGTTTCCGACAGGGTTCCACCCGAGCAGTACTTC; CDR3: CSVVSDRVPPEQYF
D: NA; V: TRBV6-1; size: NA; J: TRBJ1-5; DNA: TGTGCCAGCAGTGAATTACACCTCAATCAGCCCCAGCATTTT; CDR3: CASSELHLNQPQHF
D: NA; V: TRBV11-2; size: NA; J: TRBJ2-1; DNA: TGTGCCAGCAGGGGATGGACTGCGAGCCTAGACAATGAGCAGTTCTTC; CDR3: CASRGWTASLDNEQFF
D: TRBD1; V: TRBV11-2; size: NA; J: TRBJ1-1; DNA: TGTGCCAGCAGCCTTATTCAGGGGGCTGAAGCTTTCTTT; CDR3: CASSLIQGAEAFF
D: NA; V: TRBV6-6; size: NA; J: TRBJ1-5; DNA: TGTGCCAGCAGTCTCCTAAATGTTGGACAGAAGTATAGCAATCAGCCCCAGCATTTT; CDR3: CASSLLNVGQKYSNQPQHF
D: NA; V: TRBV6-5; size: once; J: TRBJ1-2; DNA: TGTGCCAGCAGTTCTACGGCCGGCTATGGCTACACCTTC; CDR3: CASSSTAGYGYTF
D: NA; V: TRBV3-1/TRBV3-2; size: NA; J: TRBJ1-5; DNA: TGTGCCAGCAGCCCAAGGTCGGGGGGTCCCTATAGCAATCAGCCCCAGCATTTT; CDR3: CASSPRSGGPYSNQPQHF
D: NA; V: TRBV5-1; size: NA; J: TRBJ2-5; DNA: TGCGCCAGCAGCTTGGCCAGGGACACACGGATTACCCAGTACTTC; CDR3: CASSLARDTRITQYF
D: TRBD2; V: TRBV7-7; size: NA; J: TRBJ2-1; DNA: TGTGCCAGCAGCTCAAGGGGAGGGGAGCAGTTCTTC; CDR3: CASSSRGGEQFF
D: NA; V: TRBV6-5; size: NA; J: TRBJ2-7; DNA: TGTGCCAGCAGTTACTCGCTCCAGAGCTCCTACGAGCAGTACTTC; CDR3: CASSYSLQSSYEQYF
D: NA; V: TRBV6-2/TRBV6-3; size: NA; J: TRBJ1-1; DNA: TGTGCCAGCAGTTACAGGGTAATGAACACTGAAGCTTTCTTT; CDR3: CASSYRVMNTEAFF
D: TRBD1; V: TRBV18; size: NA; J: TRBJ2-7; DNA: TGTGCCAGCTCACTTCGGGACAGGGGGCCAAACTACGAGCAGTACTTC; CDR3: CASSLRDRGPNYEQYF
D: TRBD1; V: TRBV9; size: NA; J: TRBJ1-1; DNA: TGTGCCAGCAGCGTACAGGGGGATGAAACTGAAGCTTTCTTT; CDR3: CASSVQGDETEAFF
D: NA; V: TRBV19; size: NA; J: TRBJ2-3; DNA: TGTGCCAGTAGTATCCGGAGGACACCCAGCACAGATACGCAGTATTTT; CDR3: CASSIRRTPSTDTQYF
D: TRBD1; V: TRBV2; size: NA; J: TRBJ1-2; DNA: TGTGCCAGCAGTGCCGACAGGGACGATAACTATGGCTACACCTTC; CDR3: CASSADRDDNYGYTF
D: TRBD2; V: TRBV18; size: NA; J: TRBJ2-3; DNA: TGTGCCAGCTCATCCCCACCGGGGGGGGGAACAGATACGCAGTATTTT; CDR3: CASSSPPGGGTDTQYF
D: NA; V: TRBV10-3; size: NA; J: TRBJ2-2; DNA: TGTGCCATCAGCGGCCTTAGTGTGAGGAGCACCGGGGAGCTGTTTTTT; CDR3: CAISGLSVRSTGELFF
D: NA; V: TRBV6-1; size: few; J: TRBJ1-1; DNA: TGTGCCAGCAGTGAAGGACAGAGAGCTTTCTTT; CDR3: CASSEGQRAFF
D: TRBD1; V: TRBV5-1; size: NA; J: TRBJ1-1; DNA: TGCGCCAGCAGCTTGGCCCCGGGACAGGGGTCTGAAGCTTTCTTT; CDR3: CASSLAPGQGSEAFF